These T cell receptor beta chains were read from a single sample in a study of T cell repertoires in cytomegalovirus infection. TCRdb used MiXCR to reprocess the reads, holding one entry per CDR3 protein. Of tens of thousands of distinct CDR3 sequences in the sample, under 4.5% were seen once. Sequenced input: PBMCs. Receptor source: a human donor in good health (CMV status not recorded). Some clones in this sample may be carry-over from other donors' samples. CDR3s include the opening cysteine and the closing phenylalanine or tryptophan. The D gene is left open where the match is weak. Clone size reads once, few, many, or a class if the clone is expanded.

J gene,clone size,V gene,D gene,CDR3 protein,CDR3 DNA
TRBJ2-1,many,TRBV19,-,CASSRGNHEQFF,TGTGCCAGTAGTAGAGGGAACCATGAGCAGTTCTTC
TRBJ1-1,many,TRBV5-1,-,CASSLGGGLGGEAFF,TGCGCCAGCAGCTTGGGCGGGGGGTTGGGAGGTGAAGCTTTCTTT
TRBJ1-4,many,TRBV7-6,-,CASSLSEKLFF,TGTGCCAGCAGCTTAAGTGAAAAACTGTTTTTT
TRBJ2-1,many,TRBV7-2,TRBD2,CASSRGLAGHEQFF,TGTGCCAGCAGCCGTGGACTAGCGGGTCATGAGCAGTTCTTC
TRBJ2-2,many,TRBV7-2,-,CASSQTSSTGELFF,TGTGCCAGCAGCCAGACGAGCTCCACCGGGGAGCTGTTTTTT
TRBJ1-2,many,TRBV19,-,CASSLSRDGPYGYTF,TGTGCCAGTAGTCTATCTCGGGACGGTCCCTATGGCTACACCTTC
TRBJ2-3,many,TRBV7-9,-,CASSLAGSGTDTQYF,TGTGCCAGCAGCTTAGCGGGTTCGGGCACAGATACGCAGTATTTT
TRBJ2-1,many,TRBV11-3,TRBD2,CASSLLAGGIVPYNEQFF,TGTGCCAGCAGCTTACTAGCGGGAGGTATAGTTCCCTACAATGAGCAGTTCTTC
TRBJ2-2,many,TRBV6-6,-,CASSYLPRPANTGELFF,TGTGCCAGCAGTTACTTACCCCGACCTGCCAACACCGGGGAGCTGTTTTTT
TRBJ1-1,many,TRBV7-8,TRBD1,CASSSDRGRSEAFF,TGTGCCAGCAGCTCGGACAGGGGGAGGTCTGAAGCTTTCTTT
TRBJ1-2,many,TRBV7-2,TRBD1,CASSFDLWDRGHGYTF,TGTGCCAGCAGCTTTGACTTGTGGGACAGGGGGCATGGCTACACCTTC
TRBJ2-3,many,TRBV7-3,-,CASSTLGPTDTQYF,TGTGCCAGCAGCACTCTCGGGCCCACAGATACGCAGTATTTT